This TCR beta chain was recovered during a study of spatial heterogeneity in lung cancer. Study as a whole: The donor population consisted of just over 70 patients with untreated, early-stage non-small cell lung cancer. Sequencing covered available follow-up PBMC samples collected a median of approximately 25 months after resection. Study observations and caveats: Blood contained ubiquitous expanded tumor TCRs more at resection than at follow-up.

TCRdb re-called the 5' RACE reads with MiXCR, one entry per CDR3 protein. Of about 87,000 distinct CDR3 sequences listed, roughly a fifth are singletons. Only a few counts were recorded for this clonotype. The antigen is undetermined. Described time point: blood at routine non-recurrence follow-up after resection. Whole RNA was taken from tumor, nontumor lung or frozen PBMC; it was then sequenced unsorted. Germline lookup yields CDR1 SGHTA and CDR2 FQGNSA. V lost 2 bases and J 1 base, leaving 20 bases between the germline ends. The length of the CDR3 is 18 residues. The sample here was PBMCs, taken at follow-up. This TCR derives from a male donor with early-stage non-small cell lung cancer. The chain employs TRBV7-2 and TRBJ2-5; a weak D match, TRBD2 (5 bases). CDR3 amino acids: CASSLFHSGPAGQETQYF. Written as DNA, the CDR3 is TGTGCCAGCAGCTTATTTCATTCGGGCCCGGCGGGCCAAGAGACCCAGTACTTC.